These 21 T cell receptor beta chains were all obtained from the same sample, sequenced in a study of blood T cell repertoires in COVID-19. Assay: immunoSEQ multiplex PCR; the TCRdb copy retains only in-frame clones and omits some. The sample contains under 170,000 clones, approximately 84% of which appear only once. The material sequenced was peripheral blood. The receptor set was obtained from a man between 65 and 85 years old with acute or convalescent COVID-19.

The rearrangement links TRBV19 to TRBJ2-1; 7 bases map to TRBD1. This CDR3 comprises 14 residues. The germline gives CDR1 LNHDA, CDR2 SQIVND (reference sequence). The V and J ends lost 7 bases and 0 bases, in that order; junction bases with no gene match: 3. CDR3 region: CASTGQSSYNEQFF. Here the CDR3 DNA reads TGTGCCAGTACGGGACAGTCCTCCTACAATGAGCAGTTCTTC.

The gene calls are TRBV9 and TRBJ2-6; maybe TRBD1 (6 bases). Trimming shortened V by 0 bases and J by 2 bases, and 12 bases separated the two germline ends. The CDR3 contains 17 residues. Looked up from germline, CDR1 is SGDLS and CDR2 is YYNGEE. The CDR3 spells CASSVASGAAGANVLTF. In DNA form, the CDR3 reads TGTGCCAGCAGCGTAGCATCAGGGGCGGCTGGGGCCAACGTCCTGACTTTC. Based on the CDR3 plus reference TRBV9 and TRBJ2-6, the full variable domain is DSGVTQTPKHLITATGQRVTLRCSPRSGDLSVYWYQQSLDQGLQFLIQYYNGEERAKGNILERFSAQQFPDLHSELNLSSLELGDSALYFCASSVASGAAGANVLTFGAGSRLTVL.

The CDR3 loop is CSAGTSGYTF. The CDR3 DNA reads as TGCAGTGCTGGGACTTCTGGCTACACCTTC. The rearrangement joins TRBV20-1 to TRBJ1-2; D perhaps matches TRBD1 (5 bases). Germline loops: CDR1 DFQATT, CDR2 SNEGSKA (reference sequence). The germline V and J ends were trimmed by 5 bases and 7 bases, with 8 bases remaining between them. The CDR3 is made up of 10 amino acids.

This clone is a singleton in its sample. The J gene is TRBJ2-5, the V gene TRBV24-1; 13 nucleotides agree with TRBD2. Germline V gene lookup returns CDR1 KGHDR and CDR2 SFDVKD. J was trimmed by 2 bases and V by 3 bases; bases with no gene match: 2. This CDR3 contains 16 residues. In DNA, the CDR3 is TGTGCCACCAGTGATCCGGGACTAGCGGGACAAGAGACCCAGTACTTC. The encoded protein is CATSDPGLAGQETQYF.

The chain recombines TRBV2 with TRBJ2-1; 9 bases agree with TRBD2. V shed 6 bases, J shed 5 bases, and the junction held 8 bases outside the gene matches. This CDR3 contains 15 residues. The V gene's germline CDR1 is SNHLY and CDR2 FYNNEI. CDR3 residues: CASRRGLASHNEQFF. CDR3 sequence (DNA): TGTGCCAGCAGGCGGGGACTAGCAAGCCACAATGAGCAGTTCTTC.

The chain couples TRBV19 to TRBJ2-5; 11 bases map to TRBD2. Germline V CDR1 and CDR2: LNHDA, SQIVND (reference sequence). V dropped 6 bases and J dropped 2; count of bases not matched to a gene: 8. CDR3 size: 16 residues. The CDR3 bases are TGTGCCAGTAGAACGACTAGCGGGGAGAAACAAGAGACCCAGTACTTC. It encodes CASRTTSGEKQETQYF.

The chain is built from TRBV10-3 and TRBJ2-2; 11 positions agree with TRBD2. CDR1 ENHRY and CDR2 SYGVKD come from the germline V gene. The ends lost 3 bases at V and 3 bases at J; junction bases unmatched: 3. The CDR3 consists of 16 residues. CDR3 region: CAISELAGEHTGELFF. The DNA for the CDR3 is TGTGCCATCAGTGAACTAGCGGGAGAGCACACCGGGGAGCTGTTTTTT.

This rearrangement joins TRBV10-3 to TRBJ2-7, with D maybe TRBD2 (7 bases). This CDR3 region has 15 residues. The germline V and J ends were trimmed by 11 bases and 0 bases, with 20 bases remaining between them. Germline-derived CDR1 and CDR2 are ENHRY and SYGVKD. Here the CDR3 reads CAAGRGGATSYEQYF. For the CDR3, the DNA is TGTGCCGCCGGGAGAGGGGGGGCTACCTCCTACGAGCAGTACTTC.

This clone was picked up a small number of times. The V call is TRBV6-5, the J call TRBJ1-2, with 7 bases aligning to TRBD1. The CDR3 covers 13 residues. Germline V gives CDR1 MNHEY, CDR2 SVGAGI. V gave up 6 bases and J gave up 10 bases; unmatched junction bases: 11. The chain's CDR3 is CASRRRDSRIYTF. Here the CDR3 DNA reads TGTGCCAGCAGACGAAGGGACAGCCGAATCTACACCTTC.

This clone appeared once. The chain carries TRBV2 and TRBJ1-2, with 7 bases lining up with TRBD1. The trim removed 5 bases at V and 4 bases at J, leaving 7 bases unmatched. The CDR3 has 14 residues. Looked up from germline, CDR1 is SNHLY and CDR2 is FYNNEI. CDR3 loop: CASSSDRAPYGYTF. The CDR3 bases are TGTGCCAGCAGTAGCGACAGGGCGCCCTATGGCTACACCTTC.

Here the CDR3 DNA reads TGTGCCAGCAGGGATCAGGGGGGATCCTACGAGCAGTACTTC. Amino acid sequence: CASRDQGGSYEQYF. The chain joins TRBV28 to TRBJ2-7; weak D call: TRBD1 (7 bases). Germline V gives CDR1 MDHEN, CDR2 SYDVKM. CDR3 size: 14 residues. Deletions cut 6 bases from V and 1 base from J, with 13 bases between. Complete variable domain (other parts from reference TRBV28 and TRBJ2-7): DVKVTQSSRYLVKRTGEKVFLECVQDMDHENMFWYRQDPGLGLRLIYFSYDVKMKEKGDIPEGYSVSREKKERFSLILESASTNQTSMYLCASRDQGGSYEQYFGPGTRLTVT.

The chain carries TRBV6-5 and TRBJ2-1; D is ambiguous. This CDR3 is 12 amino acids long. The germline CDR1 and CDR2 sequences are MNHEY and SVGAGI. Trimming took 10 bases from V and 6 from J, leaving 13 bases between them. The DNA of the CDR3 is TGTGCCACGCAATCCCCAGGCAATGAGCAGTTCTTC. Residues: CATQSPGNEQFF.

This clone was detected only once. This chain links TRBV18 with TRBJ2-6, with D tentatively TRBD1 (6 bases). Germline loops: CDR1 KGHSH, CDR2 LQKENI. Trimming cost V 2 bases and J 15 bases, with 20 bases left between them. This CDR3 has 15 amino acids. CDR3 in DNA: TGTGCCAGCTCACCAACAGGGAGAAAATATTACAACCTGACTTTC. It encodes CASSPTGRKYYNLTF.

The genes are TRBV4-1 and TRBJ2-7, with 8 bases lining up with TRBD1. Looked up from germline, CDR1 is MGHRA and CDR2 is YSYEKL. J gave up 2 bases and V 2 bases, and 5 bases lay outside the gene matches. The CDR3 is 15 residues long. The CDR3 spells CASSQWTGPTYEQYF. The CDR3 region has the DNA TGCGCCAGCAGCCAATGGACAGGGCCAACCTACGAGCAGTACTTC.

The genes are TRBV20-1 and TRBJ2-3; no definite D call. V gave up 7 bases and J gave up 6 bases, with 11 bases separating them. Germline CDR1 and CDR2: DFQATT and SNEGSKA (reference sequence). The CDR3 loop spans 11 amino acids. CDR3 in amino acids: CSVLLADTQYF. CDR3 sequence (DNA): TGCAGTGTCCTCCTCGCGGATACGCAGTATTTT.

This clone has only a few counts. V is TRBV19 and J is TRBJ2-1, with 15 bases lining up with TRBD2. The V gene's germline CDR1 is LNHDA and CDR2 SQIVND (reference sequence). This CDR3 has 17 residues. J lost 7 bases, V lost 6 bases, and 10 bases had no gene match. The CDR3 protein is CASRSFGLAGGRNEQFF. CDR3 coding DNA: TGTGCCAGTAGATCTTTCGGACTAGCGGGAGGGCGTAATGAGCAGTTCTTC.

J is TRBJ1-5 and V is TRBV28; D is uncertain. In germline, CDR1 is MDHEN, CDR2 SYDVKM. This CDR3 contains 14 residues. Between the trimmed V and J ends, which lost 2 bases and 3 bases, there was a span of 8 bases. CDR3 sequence reads: CASSLGQDNQPQHF. The CDR3 nucleotides are TGTGCCAGCAGTTTAGGGCAGGACAATCAGCCCCAGCATTTT.

The V and J genes are TRBV5-1 and TRBJ2-1; the D gene is possibly TRBD1 (6 bases). Looked up from germline, CDR1 is SGHRS and CDR2 is YFSETQ. V lost 0 bases and J 4 bases, leaving 11 bases between the germline ends. The CDR3 spans 15 residues. The CDR3 bases are TGCGCCAGCAGCTTGGGGGGTCAGGGGTACAATGAGCAGTTCTTC. This gives the protein CASSLGGQGYNEQFF.

The chain links TRBV19 to TRBJ2-5, with TRBD2 matching 7 bases. Trimming cost V 6 bases and J 4 bases; bases outside gene matches: 17. Germline lookup yields CDR1 LNHDA and CDR2 SQIVND (reference sequence). The CDR3 length is 17 residues. The CDR3 spells CASSQKRGAGDRETQYF. Written as DNA, the CDR3 is TGTGCCAGTAGCCAAAAACGGGGTGCGGGAGATCGAGAGACCCAGTACTTC.

V is TRBV6-5 and J is TRBJ1-1; D is ambiguous. Germline CDR1 MNHEY, CDR2 SVGAGI. The CDR3 runs to 13 residues. V was shortened by 5 bases and J by 1 base, with 8 bases between the two germline ends. CDR3 nucleotides: TGTGCCAGCAGTCTAGAGGCGAACACTGAAGCTTTCTTT. Translation gives CASSLEANTEAFF.

This chain connects TRBV9 to TRBJ2-3; 11 bases map to TRBD2. Trimming at V came to 0 bases and at J to 5 bases, leaving 20 bases not matched to a gene. The CDR3 is made up of 21 amino acids. CDR1 SGDLS and CDR2 YYNGEE come from the germline V gene. CDR3 in amino acids: CASSVAGKVTSGISLLDTQYF. The CDR3 nucleotides read TGTGCCAGCAGCGTAGCGGGGAAGGTGACTAGCGGGATCAGTTTACTAGATACGCAGTATTTT.